This T cell receptor beta chain was sequenced for a study of blood T cell repertoires in COVID-19 (dated by TCRdb to about 2020). Looking at the study overall: Samples from collaborators originated in the United States, Italy and Spain and spanned both the acute and convalescent phases of COVID-19. The prospective study material was composed of cDNA or gDNA derived from T cells, B-cell-depleted T cells, or PBMCs. Deeply sampled blood TCRbeta repertoires from subjects exposed to, actively infected with, or recovered from COVID-19 were included in the dataset. A freely available public database, intended as a resource for researchers studying the immune response to SARS-CoV-2, is where the repertoires were released. The samples were drawn from two sources: the first 160 participants of the ongoing ImmuneRACE study, and 1,254 subjects contributed by 6 global collaborators. A de-identified subject ID, COVID-19 status, age in years and sex were almost always included in the sample metadata. Where HLA class I and class II types were available, the types were taken from metadata supplied by the sample provider, not from assay-based typing. Results the study describes overall, beyond this receptor: The amount of clinical and demographic metadata varied by source and participant and was provided uncurated.

TCRbeta CDR3 regions were amplified from genomic DNA by means of the immunoSEQ Assay, a bias-controlled multiplex PCR. As for the original processing: Nucleated cell counts per sample were estimated from amplification of reference gene primers within the assay. To quantify the absolute abundance of each unique TCRbeta CDR3 rearrangement, sequence reads were collapsed and filtered. For each sample, productive Simpson clonality was calculated as the square root of Simpson's diversity index over productive rearrangements. Entries here come from immuneACCESS through TCRdb and include only in-frame sequences with V and J called. Some clones fail to appear in such tables; in the studies checked, an unresolved V gene covers under half of the shortfall, and the cause of the remainder is unknown. That table is the source of V, J and clone size, and D and trimming were worked out from the DNA. Recorded for this sample are about 330,000 clones; roughly 90% of them occurred a single time. The ten largest clones add up to 5% to 7.5% of the sample.

Samples from volunteer blood donors who had recovered from COVID-19 were contributed by a second Seattle source. Whole blood was collected in K2EDTA tubes by collaborating institutions according to the institutions' own protocols. For TCRbeta analysis, collaborators shipped samples in one of three forms: frozen whole blood, isolated PBMCs, or DNA extracted from either of those sample types. The CDR3 runs 15 amino acids, cysteine and phenylalanine included. The CDR3 DNA has 45 bases and is translated from base 1. The germline V gene provides CDR1 MNHEY and CDR2 SVGAGI. Relative to germline, V is missing 1 base and J is missing 2 bases, with 2 bases of the junction outside any gene match. As concerns this clone: The clone's antigen remains unknown. Base qualities are not provided; no much larger clone lies one nucleotide away.

The chain uses TRBV6-5 and TRBJ2-7; 10 of the junction bases match TRBD1. Sequenced input: peripheral blood. The receptor comes from a man younger than 30 who had recovered from COVID-19. The CDR3 reads as follows: CASSYYGTGAYEQYF. At the DNA level, the sequence is TGTGCCAGCAGTTACTATGGGACAGGGGCCTACGAGCAGTACTTC.